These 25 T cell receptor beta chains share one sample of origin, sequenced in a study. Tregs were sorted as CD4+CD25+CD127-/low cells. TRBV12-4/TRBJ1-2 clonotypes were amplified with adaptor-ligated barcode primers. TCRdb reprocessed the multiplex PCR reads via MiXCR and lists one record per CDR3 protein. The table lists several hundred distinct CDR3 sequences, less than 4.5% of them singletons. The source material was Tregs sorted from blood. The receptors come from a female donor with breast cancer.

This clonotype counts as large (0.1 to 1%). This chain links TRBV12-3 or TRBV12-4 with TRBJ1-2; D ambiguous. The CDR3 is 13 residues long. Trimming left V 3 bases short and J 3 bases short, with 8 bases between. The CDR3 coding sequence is TGTGCCAGCAGTTTTGGGCAGGACTATGGCTACACCTTC. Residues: CASSFGQDYGYTF.

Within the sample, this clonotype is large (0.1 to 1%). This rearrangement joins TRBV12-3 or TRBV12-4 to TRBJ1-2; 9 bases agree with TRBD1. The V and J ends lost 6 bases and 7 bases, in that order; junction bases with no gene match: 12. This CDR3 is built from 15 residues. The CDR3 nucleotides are TGTGCCAGCAGACAGCTGCCGGGACAGGGACGTGGCTACACCTTC. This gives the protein CASRQLPGQGRGYTF.

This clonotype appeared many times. The CDR3 nucleotides are TGTGCCAGCAGTTTGGGCCTTGGACAGAACTATGGCTACACCTTC. Encoded protein: CASSLGLGQNYGYTF. The chain joins TRBV12-3 or TRBV12-4 to TRBJ1-2, with D perhaps matching TRBD1 (6 bases). The CDR3 has 15 amino acids. V was shortened by 3 bases and J by 2 bases, with 13 bases between the two germline ends.

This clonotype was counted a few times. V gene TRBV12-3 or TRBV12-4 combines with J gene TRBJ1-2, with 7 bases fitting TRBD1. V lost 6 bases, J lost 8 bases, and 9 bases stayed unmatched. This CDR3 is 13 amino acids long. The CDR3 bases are TGTGCCAGCAGCTCAACGGGACAGCGGGGCTACACCTTC. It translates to CASSSTGQRGYTF.

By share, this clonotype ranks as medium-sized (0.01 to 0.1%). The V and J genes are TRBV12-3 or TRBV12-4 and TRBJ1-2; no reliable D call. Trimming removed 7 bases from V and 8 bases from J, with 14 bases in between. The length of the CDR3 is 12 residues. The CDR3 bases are TGTGCCAGCACCGAAGGGATTGGAGGCTACACCTTC. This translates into CASTEGIGGYTF.

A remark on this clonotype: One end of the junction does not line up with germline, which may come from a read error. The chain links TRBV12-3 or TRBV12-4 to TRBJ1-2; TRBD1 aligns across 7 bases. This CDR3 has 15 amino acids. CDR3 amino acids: CASRTTGCRGDGYTF. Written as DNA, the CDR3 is TGTGCCAGCAGAACGACAGGGTGCAGGGGTGATGGGTACACCTTC.

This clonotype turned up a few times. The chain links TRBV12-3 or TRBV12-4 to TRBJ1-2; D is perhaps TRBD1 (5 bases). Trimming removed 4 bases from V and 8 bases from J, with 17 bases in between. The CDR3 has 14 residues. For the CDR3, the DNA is TGTGCCAGCAGTTCGGGACCAGTCATTTGGGGCTACACCTTC. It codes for CASSSGPVIWGYTF.

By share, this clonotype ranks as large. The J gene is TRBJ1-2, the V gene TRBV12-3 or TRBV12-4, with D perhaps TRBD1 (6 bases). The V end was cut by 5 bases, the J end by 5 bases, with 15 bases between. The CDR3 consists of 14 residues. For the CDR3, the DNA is TGTGCCAGCAGTCCGCCGGGACAAGTATATGGCTACACCTTC. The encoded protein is CASSPPGQVYGYTF.

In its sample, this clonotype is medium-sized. The CDR3 DNA reads as TGTGCCAGCAGTGCCCGGACAGGGGCGAAAATCTATGGCTACACCTTC. This gives the protein CASSARTGAKIYGYTF. The rearrangement uses TRBV12-3 or TRBV12-4 and TRBJ1-2; 9 nucleotides match TRBD1. With 5 bases clipped from V and 4 bases from J, the junction kept 11 bases outside the gene matches. This CDR3 spans 16 amino acids.

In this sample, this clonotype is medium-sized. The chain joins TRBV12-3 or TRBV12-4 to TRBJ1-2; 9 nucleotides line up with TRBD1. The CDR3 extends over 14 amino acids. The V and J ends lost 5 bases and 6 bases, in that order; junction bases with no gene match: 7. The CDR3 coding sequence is TGTGCCAGCAGTCCCGGGACAGGGAGGCATGGCTACACCTTC. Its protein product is CASSPGTGRHGYTF.

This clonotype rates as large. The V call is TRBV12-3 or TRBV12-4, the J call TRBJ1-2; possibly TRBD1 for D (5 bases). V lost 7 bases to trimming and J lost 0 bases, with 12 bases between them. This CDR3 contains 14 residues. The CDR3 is CASTETVSNYGYTF. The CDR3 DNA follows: TGTGCCAGCACAGAGACAGTCTCTAACTATGGCTACACCTTC.

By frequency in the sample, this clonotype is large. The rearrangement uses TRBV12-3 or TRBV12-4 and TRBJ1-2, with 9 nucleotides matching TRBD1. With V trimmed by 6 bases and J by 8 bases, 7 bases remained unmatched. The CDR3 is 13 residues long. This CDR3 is CASSWTGDNGYTF. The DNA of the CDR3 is TGTGCCAGCAGCTGGACAGGGGACAACGGCTACACCTTC.

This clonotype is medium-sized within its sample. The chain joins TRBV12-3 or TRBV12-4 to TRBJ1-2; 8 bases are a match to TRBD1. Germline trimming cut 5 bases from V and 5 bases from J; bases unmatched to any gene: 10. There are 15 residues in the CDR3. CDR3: CASSPRQGQEYGYTF. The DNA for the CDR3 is TGTGCCAGCAGTCCACGACAGGGGCAGGAGTATGGCTACACCTTC.

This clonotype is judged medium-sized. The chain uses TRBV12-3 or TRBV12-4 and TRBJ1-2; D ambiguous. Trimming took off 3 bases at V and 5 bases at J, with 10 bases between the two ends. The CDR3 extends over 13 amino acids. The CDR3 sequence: CASSFQVGYGYTF. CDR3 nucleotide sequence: TGTGCCAGCAGTTTCCAGGTCGGGTATGGCTACACCTTC.

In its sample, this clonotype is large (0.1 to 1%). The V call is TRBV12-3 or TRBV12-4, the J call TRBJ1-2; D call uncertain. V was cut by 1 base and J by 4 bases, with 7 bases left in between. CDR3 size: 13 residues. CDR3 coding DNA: TGTGCCAGCAGTTTAGGGCAAGTCTATGGCTACACCTTC. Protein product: CASSLGQVYGYTF.

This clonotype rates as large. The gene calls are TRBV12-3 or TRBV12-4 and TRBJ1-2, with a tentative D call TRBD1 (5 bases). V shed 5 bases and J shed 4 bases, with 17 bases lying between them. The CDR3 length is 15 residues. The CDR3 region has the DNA TGTGCCAGCAGTCCATCTAGGGGCAGACCCTATGGCTACACCTTC. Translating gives CASSPSRGRPYGYTF.

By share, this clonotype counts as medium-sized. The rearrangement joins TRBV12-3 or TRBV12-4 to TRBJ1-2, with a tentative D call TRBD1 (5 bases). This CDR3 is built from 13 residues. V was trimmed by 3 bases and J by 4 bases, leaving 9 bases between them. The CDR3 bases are TGTGCCAGCAGTTTGGGACTCCCCTATGGCTACACCTTC. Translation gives CASSLGLPYGYTF.

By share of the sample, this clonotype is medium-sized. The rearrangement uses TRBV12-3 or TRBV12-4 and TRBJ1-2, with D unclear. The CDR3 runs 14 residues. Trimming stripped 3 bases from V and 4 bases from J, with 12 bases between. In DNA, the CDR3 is TGTGCCAGCAGTTTGATGGGCCTTAGCTATGGCTACACCTTC. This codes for CASSLMGLSYGYTF.

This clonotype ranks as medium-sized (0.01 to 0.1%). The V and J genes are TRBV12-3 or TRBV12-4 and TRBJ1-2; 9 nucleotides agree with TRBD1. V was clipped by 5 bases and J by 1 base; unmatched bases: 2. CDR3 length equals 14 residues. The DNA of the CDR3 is TGTGCCAGCAGTCCGGACAGGGGTAACTATGGCTACACCTTC. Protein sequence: CASSPDRGNYGYTF.

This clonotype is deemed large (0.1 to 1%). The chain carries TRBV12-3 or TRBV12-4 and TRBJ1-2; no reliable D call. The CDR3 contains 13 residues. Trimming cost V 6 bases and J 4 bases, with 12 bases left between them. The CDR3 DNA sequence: TGTGCCAGCAGCCTGACACCGGGCTATGGCTACACCTTC. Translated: CASSLTPGYGYTF.

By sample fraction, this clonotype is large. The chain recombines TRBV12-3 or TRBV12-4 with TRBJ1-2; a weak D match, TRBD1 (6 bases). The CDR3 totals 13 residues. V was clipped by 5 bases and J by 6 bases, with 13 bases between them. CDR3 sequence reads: CASSGDITDGYTF. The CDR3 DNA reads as TGTGCCAGCAGTGGGGACATAACAGATGGCTACACCTTC.

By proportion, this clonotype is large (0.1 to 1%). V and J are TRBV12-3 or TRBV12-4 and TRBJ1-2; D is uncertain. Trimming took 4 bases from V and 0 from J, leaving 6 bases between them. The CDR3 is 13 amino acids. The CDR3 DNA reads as TGTGCCAGCAGTTCGCTGACTAACTATGGCTACACCTTC. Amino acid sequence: CASSSLTNYGYTF.

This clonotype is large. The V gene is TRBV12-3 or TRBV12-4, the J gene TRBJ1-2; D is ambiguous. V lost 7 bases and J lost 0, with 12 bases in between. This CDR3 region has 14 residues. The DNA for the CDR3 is TGTGCCAGCACCTCAGGCGCTTCTAACTATGGCTACACCTTC. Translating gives CASTSGASNYGYTF.

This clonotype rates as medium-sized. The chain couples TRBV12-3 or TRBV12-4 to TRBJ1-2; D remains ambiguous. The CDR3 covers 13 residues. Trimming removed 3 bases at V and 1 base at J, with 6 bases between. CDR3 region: CASSFGVNYGYTF. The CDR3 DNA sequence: TGTGCCAGCAGTTTTGGGGTTAACTATGGCTACACCTTC.

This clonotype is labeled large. CDR3 coding DNA: TGTGCCAGCAGGCTAGCAGGAGGCTCTCACTATGGCTACACCTTC. Its translation: CASRLAGGSHYGYTF. The chain has TRBV12-3 or TRBV12-4 and TRBJ1-2; no definite D call. The V and J ends lost 6 bases and 3 bases respectively, with 17 bases between them. The CDR3 has 15 amino acids.